The next 31 T cell receptor beta chains were all read from a single sample in a study of TIL therapy for anti-PD-1-resistant metastatic lung cancer. Stated time point: pre-treatment sample, taken before nivolumab and TIL therapy. The immunoSEQ assay was v3. Clones were sequenced by immunoSEQ multiplex PCR, and TCRdb holds only the in-frame ones, with some missing. The sample holds about 60,000 clones; around 63% are singletons and the top ten take about 6.8%. The sequences come from blood, collected at baseline. The receptors derive from a person between 25 and 80 years old with non-small cell lung cancer.

On this clone: The sample has other DNA sequences that encode this CDR3 too. V and J are TRBV5-1 and TRBJ2-3, with D perhaps given as TRBD1 or TRBD2 (6 bases each). V was shortened by 4 bases and J by 0 bases, with 9 bases between the two germline ends. Germline V gene data show CDR1 as SGHRS and CDR2 as YFSETQ. This CDR3 spans 14 amino acids. CDR3 bases: TGCGCCAGCAGCAGGGGGGAGAGCACAGATACGCAGTATTTT. Protein: CASSRGESTDTQYF.

V and J are TRBV10-3 and TRBJ2-1; 7 nucleotides line up with TRBD2. CDR1 ENHRY and CDR2 SYGVKD come from the germline V gene. J lost 7 bases, V lost 10 bases, and 13 bases had no gene match. The CDR3 is 14 amino acids. Here the CDR3 reads CATQNRREWNEQFF. The CDR3 DNA sequence: TGTGCCACCCAGAACCGGCGGGAGTGGAATGAGCAGTTCTTC.

This clone showed up just a few times. This chain connects TRBV5-1 to TRBJ1-4, with D unresolved. Germline assignment: CDR1 SGHRS and CDR2 YFSETQ. The CDR3 has 14 residues. Trimming shortened V by 2 bases and J by 7 bases, and 12 bases separated the two germline ends. The CDR3, as DNA: TGCGCCAGCAGCTTAGAGGCTCTGGGTGAAAAACTGTTTTTT. Its translation is CASSLEALGEKLFF. The full variable domain, its missing parts supplied by reference TRBV5-1 and TRBJ1-4, is KAGVTQTPRYLIKTRGQQVTLSCSPISGHRSVSWYQQTPGQGLQFLFEYFSETQRNKGNFPGRFSGRQFSNSRSEMNVSTLELGDSALYLCASSLEALGEKLFFGSGTQLSVL.

This chain's CDR3 is CASSTQGREKLFF. DNA for the CDR3: TGTGCCAGCAGTACACAGGGACGGGAAAAACTGTTTTTT. This chain connects TRBV28 to TRBJ1-4; TRBD1 is a possible D gene (6 bases). CDR3 length: 13 residues. Per germline, CDR1 MDHEN and CDR2 SYDVKM. The ends were cut back, 5 bases at V and 8 bases at J, with 12 bases in the middle.

This clone was seen more than once but under ten times. This chain joins TRBV6-1 and TRBJ1-1; 7 nucleotides match TRBD1. V was pared by 7 bases and J by 11 bases, with 16 bases of the junction left unmatched. CDR1 is MNHNS, CDR2 SASEGT, per germline. This CDR3 spans 14 amino acids. Here the CDR3 DNA reads TGTGCCAGCACCAACAGGGGAGCAGAATCAAGGGCTTTCTTT. It encodes CASTNRGAESRAFF.

This chain joins TRBV7-8 and TRBJ2-1; possibly TRBD1 or TRBD2 for D (5 bases each). Trimming pared 5 bases from V and 14 bases from J, leaving 16 bases between. CDR3 length equals 12 residues. Germline CDR1 SGHVS, CDR2 FQNEAQ. The chain's CDR3 is CASSAPGATKFF. The CDR3 nucleotides are TGTGCCAGCAGCGCCCCCGGGGCTACTAAGTTCTTC.

This clone was counted between two and nine times. The J gene is TRBJ1-2, the V gene TRBV10-1; TRBD1 is a possible D gene (5 bases). The CDR3 covers 13 residues. Between the trimmed V and J ends, which lost 6 bases and 7 bases, there was a span of 15 bases. Germline V CDR1 and CDR2: WNHNN, SYGVQD (reference sequence). The CDR3 here is CASSGTGDSGYTF. Written as DNA, the CDR3 is TGCGCCAGCAGCGGTACAGGAGACTCTGGCTACACCTTC.

The chain is built from TRBV7-9 and TRBJ2-1; 7 bases fit TRBD2. Germline CDR1 is SEHNR and CDR2 is FQNEAQ (reference sequence). The CDR3 extends over 14 amino acids. V shed 3 bases and J 7 bases; nucleotides not matched to a gene: 6. The chain's CDR3 is CASSFLASGNEQFF. CDR3 bases: TGTGCCAGCAGCTTTTTAGCTAGCGGAAATGAGCAGTTCTTC.

Concerning this clone itself: Other DNA sequences within the sample encode an identical CDR3. The CDR3 loop is CASSLAGATNEKLFF. In DNA form, the CDR3 reads TGCGCCAGCAGCTTGGCCGGTGCAACTAATGAAAAACTGTTTTTT. V is TRBV5-1 and J is TRBJ1-4; D ambiguous. Germline CDR1 SGHRS, CDR2 YFSETQ. Between the trimmed V and J ends, which lost 0 bases and 0 bases, there was a span of 6 bases. This CDR3 has 15 amino acids.

This clone has only a few counts. CDR3 DNA sequence: TGTGCCAGCAGTTACGGTTATCAGCCCCAGCATTTT. This codes for CASSYGYQPQHF. The gene calls are TRBV6-6 and TRBJ1-5, with unresolved D. V gave up 2 bases and J gave up 5 bases, with 4 bases separating them. Germline V gene sequence: CDR1 MNHNY, CDR2 SVGAGI (reference sequence). The CDR3 spans 12 residues.

This clone was seen once. The V and J genes are TRBV27 and TRBJ2-5; 9 bases line up with TRBD1. This CDR3 contains 15 residues. CDR1 and CDR2 from the germline V gene are MNHEY and SMNVEV (reference sequence). V was pared by 6 bases and J by 0 bases, with 5 bases of the junction left unmatched. The CDR3, as DNA: TGTGCCAGCAGCCGGGGGACAGGGTACCAAGAGACCCAGTACTTC. This gives the protein CASSRGTGYQETQYF.

The J gene is TRBJ2-5, the V gene TRBV9, with 11 bases identical to TRBD2. The germline gives CDR1 SGDLS, CDR2 YYNGEE. This CDR3 region has 17 residues. V trimming: 1 base; J trimming: 5 bases; junction bases outside the gene matches: 10. The CDR3 loop is CASSVYPLAGEGETQYF. In DNA, the CDR3 is TGTGCCAGCAGCGTATACCCACTAGCGGGAGAAGGGGAGACCCAGTACTTC.

Only a few counts were recorded for this clone. V is TRBV29-1 and J is TRBJ1-2; possibly TRBD1 for D (6 bases). CDR3 length equals 12 residues. CDR1 and CDR2 (germline): SQVTM, ANQGSEA. Deletions cut 4 bases from V and 4 bases from J, with 10 bases between. CDR3 nucleotides: TGCAGCGTTGGAGGACAGAGCTATGGCTACACCTTC. Its protein is CSVGGQSYGYTF.

This clone was observed a handful of times. The gene calls are TRBV27 and TRBJ2-2; D is uncertain. Germline assignment: CDR1 MNHEY and CDR2 SMNVEV (reference sequence). Trimming removed 2 bases at V and 5 bases at J, with 6 bases between. This CDR3 is 13 amino acids long. Here the CDR3 DNA reads TGTGCCAGCAGTTTACAGAGGACCGGGGAGCTGTTTTTT. Its translation: CASSLQRTGELFF.

The rearrangement uses TRBV4-1 and TRBJ1-1; D uncertain. The CDR3 sequence is 15 residues long. Trimming took 0 bases from V and 3 from J, leaving 11 bases between them. Germline V lookup: CDR1 MGHRA, CDR2 YSYEKL. This chain's CDR3 is CASSQDLLGYTEAFF. CDR3 nucleotide sequence: TGCGCCAGCAGCCAAGATCTTTTAGGGTACACTGAAGCTTTCTTT.

The chain is built from TRBV7-9 and TRBJ2-4, with a possible D match to TRBD2 (6 bases). The CDR3 extends over 14 amino acids. The V and J ends lost 1 base and 4 bases respectively, with 8 bases between them. Germline V gives CDR1 SEHNR, CDR2 FQNEAQ (reference sequence). The CDR3 DNA sequence: TGTGCCAGCAGCTTAGGGGGGGATAAAAACATTCAGTACTTC. It codes for CASSLGGDKNIQYF.

This clone was observed a single time. V usage is TRBV27 and J usage is TRBJ2-1; 7 nucleotides match TRBD2. Trimming at V came to 8 bases and at J to 7 bases, leaving 11 bases not matched to a gene. The CDR3 runs to 14 residues. CDR1 and CDR2 (germline): MNHEY, SMNVEV (reference sequence). The CDR3 DNA follows: TGTGCCAGCGAGGAGGGAGGGCTGGGGAATGAGCAGTTCTTC. This translates into CASEEGGLGNEQFF.

This clone was counted a few times. J is TRBJ1-2 and V is TRBV28, with D possibly being TRBD1 (5 bases). The ends were cut back, 6 bases at V and 5 bases at J, with 10 bases in the middle. The germline gives CDR1 MDHEN, CDR2 SYDVKM. The CDR3 consists of 12 residues. CDR3 bases: TGTGCCAGCAGCGACAGCGATTATGGCTACACCTTC. Protein product: CASSDSDYGYTF.

The rearrangement uses TRBV15 and TRBJ2-1; D gene unclear. Trimming took off 4 bases at V and 5 bases at J, with 9 bases between the two ends. CDR1 is LNHNV and CDR2 is YYDKDF in the germline V gene (reference sequence). The CDR3 extends over 13 amino acids. The CDR3 sequence is CATSTDLNNEQFF. For the CDR3, the DNA is TGTGCCACCAGCACCGATTTAAACAATGAGCAGTTCTTC.

The chain has TRBV5-6 and TRBJ1-5, with D perhaps matching TRBD1 (6 bases). From germline, CDR1 is SGHDT and CDR2 YYEEEE. V was pared by 4 bases and J by 4 bases, with 9 bases between. This CDR3 has 13 amino acids. The CDR3 is CASSRGGNQPQHF. The CDR3 nucleotides are TGTGCCAGCAGCCGAGGGGGGAATCAGCCCCAGCATTTT.

The chain uses TRBV11-3 and TRBJ2-5, with 12 bases fitting TRBD1. The J segment lost 5 bases and the V segment lost 5 bases, leaving 9 bases of the junction unmatched. CDR1 is SGHNT, CDR2 YENEEA, per germline. The CDR3 has 16 amino acids. The DNA of the CDR3 is TGTGCCAGCAGCCAACGCACGGGACAGGGGGCCGAGACCCAGTACTTC. Amino acid sequence: CASSQRTGQGAETQYF.

This clone was counted a single time. The chain combines TRBV5-1 with TRBJ1-1, with 7 nucleotides matching TRBD1. Germline V gives CDR1 SGHRS, CDR2 YFSETQ. The CDR3 totals 14 residues. V shed 2 bases, J shed 5 bases, and the junction held 6 bases outside the gene matches. The CDR3 DNA reads as TGCGCCAGCAGCTTCACACAGGGGAGGACTGAAGCTTTCTTT. As protein: CASSFTQGRTEAFF.

The rearrangement joins TRBV5-6 to TRBJ2-7; the D call may be TRBD1 or TRBD2 (6 bases each). The germline gives CDR1 SGHDT, CDR2 YYEEEE. Trimming pared 4 bases from V and 5 bases from J, leaving 13 bases between. This CDR3 is 13 amino acids long. CDR3 sequence reads: CASSPPGAHEQYF. As DNA, the CDR3 is TGTGCCAGCAGCCCCCCGGGGGCGCACGAGCAGTACTTC.

The chain employs TRBV28 and TRBJ2-1; D gene ambiguous. Per germline, CDR1 MDHEN and CDR2 SYDVKM. V dropped 3 bases and J dropped 0 bases, with 6 bases sitting between them. This CDR3 has 14 amino acids. CDR3 DNA: TGTGCCAGCAGTTTTGTGCTCTCCTACAATGAGCAGTTCTTC. This translates into CASSFVLSYNEQFF.

The chain joins TRBV19 to TRBJ2-5, with 9 positions matching TRBD2. Trimming at V came to 4 bases and at J to 4 bases, leaving 7 bases not matched to a gene. The CDR3 is 15 amino acids. Germline V CDR1 and CDR2: LNHDA, SQIVND (reference sequence). For the CDR3, the DNA is TGTGCCAGTAGTAGGACTAGCGCGGGCAGAGAGACCCAGTACTTC. Its protein is CASSRTSAGRETQYF.

This chain joins TRBV11-3 and TRBJ1-6, with TRBD1 as a possible D gene (6 bases). Germline CDR1 is SGHNT and CDR2 is YENEEA. The V end was cut by 1 base, the J end by 1 base, with 11 bases between. The CDR3 is made up of 17 amino acids. In DNA form, the CDR3 reads TGTGCCAGCAGCTTAGCAACAGGGAGGTCCTATAATTCACCCCTCCACTTT. Translation: CASSLATGRSYNSPLHF.

This clone showed up just a few times. The chain combines TRBV6-6 with TRBJ1-2; D is unresolved. Deletions cut 2 bases from V and 4 bases from J, with 11 bases between. CDR1 and CDR2 (germline): MNHNY, SVGAGI (reference sequence). The CDR3 is made up of 14 amino acids. CDR3 DNA: TGTGCCAGCAGTTACGACTCTGAGAGCTATGGCTACACCTTC. As protein: CASSYDSESYGYTF.

The chain has TRBV6-6 and TRBJ1-5; tentative D call: TRBD1 (5 bases). Germline values: CDR1 MNHNY, CDR2 SVGAGI (reference sequence). V lost 6 bases, J lost 7 bases, and 16 bases lay in between. The CDR3 is made up of 14 amino acids. The CDR3 protein is CASSSDSQYQPQHF. As DNA, the CDR3 is TGTGCCAGCAGCTCTGACAGTCAATACCAGCCCCAGCATTTT.

The chain carries TRBV5-5 and TRBJ2-2; D ambiguous. V dropped 2 bases and J dropped 6 bases, with 17 bases sitting between them. The CDR3 is made up of 16 amino acids. Germline CDR1 SGHKS, CDR2 YYEKEE (reference sequence). CDR3 residues: CASSFPSGGRAGELFF. The DNA of the CDR3 is TGTGCCAGCAGCTTCCCCTCGGGCGGACGCGCCGGGGAGCTGTTTTTT. Combining the CDR3 with reference TRBV5-5 and TRBJ2-2 gives the whole variable domain DAGVTQSPTHLIKTRGQQVTLRCSPISGHKSVSWYQQVLGQGPQFIFQYYEKEERGRGNFPDRFSARQFPNYSSELNVNALLLGDSALYLCASSFPSGGRAGELFFGEGSRLTVL.

The chain recombines TRBV2 with TRBJ2-7, with D perhaps TRBD1 or TRBD2 (5 bases each). This CDR3 region has 12 residues. In germline, CDR1 is SNHLY, CDR2 FYNNEI. V gave up 11 bases and J gave up 7 bases, with 18 bases separating them. The CDR3 spells CAFWDQSGEQYF. The CDR3 region has the DNA TGTGCCTTCTGGGACCAGTCTGGGGAGCAGTACTTC.

This sequence joins TRBV5-1 and TRBJ1-6; D possibly corresponds to TRBD1 (6 bases). The CDR3 is 15 residues long. Between the trimmed V and J ends, which lost 4 bases and 8 bases, there was a span of 16 bases. Germline V gene data show CDR1 as SGHRS and CDR2 as YFSETQ. In DNA, the CDR3 is TGCGCCAGCAGCCTGCAGGGGATCGAGTATTCACCCCTCCACTTT. This gives the protein CASSLQGIEYSPLHF.